The 4 T cell receptor beta chains below come from one sample, sequenced in a study of cytomegalovirus exposure and HLA in healthy donors. Primers: 60 Vbeta forward and 13 Jbeta reverse. The protocol was immunoSEQ multiplex PCR, while the TCRdb copy is restricted to in-frame clones and leaves out a portion. The sample lists around 62,000 clones, 60% to 80% seen once, with 5% in the top ten. The sample consisted of PBMCs. These receptors came from a male donor in good health and CMV-seropositive.

This chain uses TRBV7-2 with TRBJ2-6; no firm D call. This CDR3 contains 14 residues. Trimming pared 5 bases from V and 4 bases from J, leaving 9 bases between. Per the germline V gene, CDR1 is SGHTA and CDR2 is FQGNSA. The CDR3 is CASSALRGANVLTF. Here the CDR3 DNA reads TGTGCCAGCAGCGCCCTCCGGGGGGCCAACGTCCTGACTTTC.

This clone was observed a handful of times. The genes are TRBV5-1 and TRBJ1-1; unclear D gene. Germline-derived CDR1 and CDR2 are SGHRS and YFSETQ. Trimming shortened V by 0 bases and J by 2 bases, and 8 bases separated the two germline ends. The CDR3 spans 14 residues. In DNA, the CDR3 is TGCGCCAGCAGCTTGGTTGCACAAAACACTGAAGCTTTCTTT. As protein: CASSLVAQNTEAFF. Looking up the rest from reference TRBV5-1 and TRBJ1-1 gives the full variable domain: KAGVTQTPRYLIKTRGQQVTLSCSPISGHRSVSWYQQTPGQGLQFLFEYFSETQRNKGNFPGRFSGRQFSNSRSEMNVSTLELGDSALYLCASSLVAQNTEAFFGQGTRLTVV.

The rearrangement links TRBV30 to TRBJ1-2; a possible D gene is TRBD1 (6 bases). The germline gives CDR1 GTSNPN, CDR2 SVGIG (reference sequence). The CDR3 is 14 amino acids. Trimming pared 3 bases from V and 6 bases from J, leaving 17 bases between. The DNA for the CDR3 is TGTGCCTGGAGGAGGGGGGGCCAGGAAAATGGCTACACCTTC. It is translated as CAWRRGGQENGYTF.

This clone came up a few times. V gene TRBV28 combines with J gene TRBJ2-7; a weak D match, TRBD1 (5 bases). The CDR3 contains 15 residues. Germline loops: CDR1 MDHEN, CDR2 SYDVKM. Trimming cost V 4 bases and J 3 bases, with 16 bases left between them. Here the CDR3 DNA reads TGTGCCAGCAGTTCCGTCTTTCAGGGAAACTACGAGCAGTACTTC. This encodes CASSSVFQGNYEQYF.